This T cell receptor (beta chain) was sequenced in a study of blood T cells in healthy people across ages. This clonotype has a handful of counts. Next came a second PCR, run for roughly 6 to 11 cycles, which used a sample-barcoded 5' primer along with a J-beta primer mix. MiXCR, run by TCRdb on the 5' RACE reads, gives a single entry per CDR3 protein. Of fewer than 950,000 distinct CDR3 sequences in the sample, under 40% were seen once. Germline CDR1 reads SNHLY; CDR2 reads FYNNEI. This CDR3 contains 18 residues. The V end lost 4 bases, the J end lost 0 bases, and 20 bases lay between the germline ends.

This chain links TRBV2 with TRBJ2-3; no clear D. The receptor was derived from a man aged 18 to 29 in good health. The sequencing input was blood. The CDR3 here is CASSAKRIDTTSTDTQYF. Written as DNA, the CDR3 is TGTGCCAGCAGTGCAAAGCGAATAGACACTACAAGCACAGATACGCAGTATTTT.